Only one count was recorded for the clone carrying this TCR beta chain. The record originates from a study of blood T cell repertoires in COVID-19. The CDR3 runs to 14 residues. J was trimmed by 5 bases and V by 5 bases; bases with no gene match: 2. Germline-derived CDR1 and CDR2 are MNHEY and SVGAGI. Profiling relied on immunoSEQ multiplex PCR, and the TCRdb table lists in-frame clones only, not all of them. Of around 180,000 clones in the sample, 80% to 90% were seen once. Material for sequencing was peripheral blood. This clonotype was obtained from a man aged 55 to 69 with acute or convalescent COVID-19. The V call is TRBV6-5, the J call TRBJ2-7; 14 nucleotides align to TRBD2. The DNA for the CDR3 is TGTGCCAGCAGTAAGGGACTAGCGGGAGACGAGCAGTACTTC. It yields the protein CASSKGLAGDEQYF.